These 16 T cell receptor beta chains originate from one sample sequenced in a study of OX40 agonist ivuxolimab in advanced cancers. The library was made by the immunoSEQ multiplex PCR assay. Sourced from immuneACCESS, this table was stored by TCRdb with only in-frame sequences that have V and J called. A share of the clones is absent; for the studies checked, an unresolved V gene accounts for under half, and the remainder has no known explanation. This sample gives 45,000 to 60,000 clones in total; 83% of them show up just once. The ten largest account for about 3.1% of the sample. The sequencing used CD4+ or CD8+ T cells sorted from blood, collected in a trial of the OX40 agonist ivuxolimab. The receptor set was obtained from an adult with an advanced solid tumor such as melanoma, head and neck, liver or kidney cancer.

This clone was seen a few times. The chain employs TRBV11-3 and TRBJ1-1; D unresolved. V lost 6 bases and J lost 3, with 11 bases in between. The CDR3 extends over 13 amino acids. CDR1 SGHNT and CDR2 YENEEA come from the germline V gene. The CDR3 nucleotides are TGTGCCAGCAGATCTCGGTCAGACACTGAAGCTTTCTTT. This sequence encodes CASRSRSDTEAFF. Drawing the rest from reference TRBV11-3 and TRBJ1-1, the complete variable domain is EAGVVQSPRYKIIEKKQPVAFWCNPISGHNTLYWYLQNLGQGPELLIRYENEEAVDDSQLPKDRFSAERLKGVDSTLKIQPAELGDSAVYLCASRSRSDTEAFFGQGTRLTVV.

The rearrangement joins TRBV5-6 to TRBJ1-3; D is undetermined. Germline CDR1 is SGHDT and CDR2 is YYEEEE. The CDR3 totals 12 residues. With 4 bases removed from V and 5 bases from J, the gap between germline ends came to 7 bases. CDR3 bases: TGTGCCAGCAGCGTCGGCAGAAACACCATATATTTT. It translates to CASSVGRNTIYF.

The gene calls are TRBV18 and TRBJ2-2; TRBD1 aligns across 7 bases. The CDR3 contains 16 residues. The ends lost 0 bases at V and 4 bases at J; junction bases unmatched: 5. Germline CDR1 and CDR2: KGHSH and LQKENI. CDR3 sequence reads: CASSPPGQTFTGELFF. The CDR3 nucleotides are TGTGCCAGCTCACCACCGGGACAGACCTTCACCGGGGAGCTGTTTTTT.

This clone is a singleton in its sample. The chain uses TRBV6-1 and TRBJ2-7; possible D gene TRBD1, 6 bases. Germline V gene sequence: CDR1 MNHNS, CDR2 SASEGT. The CDR3 sequence is 14 residues long. Trimming cost V 4 bases and J 3 bases, with 13 bases left between them. Here the CDR3 DNA reads TGTGCCAGCAGTGGATCGGGACACAACTACGAGCAGTACTTC. Its protein product is CASSGSGHNYEQYF.

The genes are TRBV7-3 and TRBJ1-6, with 8 bases lining up with TRBD1. The CDR3 contains 15 residues. Germline CDR1 reads SGHTA; CDR2 reads FQGTGA. V lost 5 bases and J lost 5; bases outside the gene matches: 5. The CDR3 nucleotides read TGTGCCAGCAGCACTGACAGGGGCGATAATTCACCCCTCCACTTT. This encodes CASSTDRGDNSPLHF.

This chain connects TRBV11-2 to TRBJ2-5; 11 bases are shared with TRBD2. Germline CDR1 and CDR2: SGHAT and FQNNGV. With V trimmed by 7 bases and J by 4 bases, 8 bases remained unmatched. This CDR3 is built from 15 residues. The CDR3 is CASNVGLAVRETQYF. CDR3 DNA sequence: TGTGCCAGCAACGTGGGACTAGCGGTTAGAGAGACCCAGTACTTC.

This chain links TRBV2 with TRBJ1-1, with 8 bases identical to TRBD1. CDR1 is SNHLY, CDR2 FYNNEI, per germline. The V and J ends lost 6 bases and 4 bases, in that order; junction bases with no gene match: 7. CDR3 length: 14 amino acids. CDR3 DNA sequence: TGTGCCAGCAGATCCCAGGGGGCTTTCACTGAAGCTTTCTTT. It specifies CASRSQGAFTEAFF.

V usage is TRBV28 and J usage is TRBJ1-3; 9 nucleotides match TRBD1. Germline V gene lookup returns CDR1 MDHEN and CDR2 SYDVKM. Trimming removed 8 bases from V and 6 bases from J; junction bases left unmatched: 11. This CDR3 has 15 residues. CDR3 nucleotides: TGTGCCAGCCGCCCCTCCGGGACAGGGACAAACACCATATATTTT. Translation: CASRPSGTGTNTIYF.

The chain employs TRBV5-1 and TRBJ2-3, with 7 bases that match TRBD1. Germline CDR1 reads SGHRS; CDR2 reads YFSETQ. This CDR3 region has 16 residues. J was trimmed by 1 base and V by 0 bases; bases with no gene match: 5. CDR3: CASSLDGQVRTDTQYF. In DNA, the CDR3 is TGCGCCAGCAGCTTGGACGGACAGGTACGCACAGATACGCAGTATTTT.

The chain links TRBV5-1 to TRBJ1-1; D remains ambiguous. Deletions cut 3 bases from V and 10 bases from J, with 22 bases between. This CDR3 comprises 15 residues. From germline, CDR1 is SGHRS and CDR2 YFSETQ. CDR3 in amino acids: CASSSSAGYPSGAFF. For the CDR3, the DNA is TGCGCCAGCAGCTCCTCGGCGGGGTACCCCTCTGGAGCTTTCTTT.

A note on this clone: The junction shows a germline mismatch at one end, possibly a read error. This rearrangement joins TRBV5-8 to TRBJ2-4; either TRBD1 or TRBD2 may supply D (5 bases each). The CDR3 length is 12 residues. Per the germline V gene, CDR1 is SGHTS and CDR2 is YDEGEE. The CDR3 spells CASSLVEAGTDF. In DNA, the CDR3 is TGTGCCAGCAGCTTGGTGGAGGCCGGGACGGACTTC.

The chain uses TRBV6-1 and TRBJ2-4; D remains ambiguous. Germline assignment: CDR1 MNHNS and CDR2 SASEGT. The CDR3 has 14 amino acids. V was pared by 8 bases and J by 0 bases, with 11 bases between. The CDR3, as DNA: TGTGCCAGCCGTAGAGGTTTAGCCAAAAACATTCAGTACTTC. Its translation is CASRRGLAKNIQYF.

This chain uses TRBV14 with TRBJ2-3; tentatively, D is TRBD2 (5 bases). V was clipped by 1 base and J by 3 bases, with 14 bases between them. Germline-derived CDR1 and CDR2 are SGHDN and FVKESK. The CDR3 is 16 amino acids. The CDR3 protein is CASSQGGLLLTDTQYF. CDR3 in DNA: TGTGCCAGCAGCCAAGGAGGGCTACTGCTTACAGATACGCAGTATTTT. Variable domain in full (rest from reference TRBV14 and TRBJ2-3): EAGVTQFPSHSVIEKGQTVTLRCDPISGHDNLYWYRRVMGKEIKFLLHFVKESKQDESGMPNNRFLAERTGGTYSTLKVQPAELEDSGVYFCASSQGGLLLTDTQYFGPGTRLTVL.

This chain links TRBV2 with TRBJ2-7, with no clear D. The germline V gene encodes CDR1 SNHLY and CDR2 FYNNEI. V was cut by 8 bases and J by 1 base, with 21 bases left in between. The CDR3 covers 16 residues. DNA for the CDR3: TGTGCCAGCTCTCAAGGGCGGTCTAGAACATCCTACGAGCAGTACTTC. Its translation: CASSQGRSRTSYEQYF.

This rearrangement joins TRBV11-2 to TRBJ2-1, with TRBD2 identical over 10 bases. Germline-derived CDR1 and CDR2 are SGHAT and FQNNGV. Trimming at V came to 5 bases and at J to 9 bases, leaving 10 bases not matched to a gene. This CDR3 has 15 residues. The CDR3 sequence: CASSQASGSSSEQFF. Here the CDR3 DNA reads TGTGCCAGCAGCCAAGCTAGCGGGAGTTCTAGTGAGCAGTTCTTC.

The chain links TRBV30 to TRBJ2-7; tentatively, D is TRBD1 (6 bases). The CDR3 runs 14 residues. V was trimmed by 4 bases and J by 3 bases, leaving 16 bases between them. CDR1 GTSNPN and CDR2 SVGIG come from the germline V gene (reference sequence). The CDR3 region is CAWKGQGPYYEQYF. CDR3 sequence (DNA): TGTGCCTGGAAAGGCCAGGGGCCCTACTACGAGCAGTACTTC.